The 21 T cell receptor beta chains reported below all come from one sample, sequenced in a study of T cell changes during pregnancy in multiple sclerosis. Here immunoSEQ multiplex PCR was the method, and the copy in TCRdb shows in-frame clones only, minus some. The sample lists around 40,000 clones, 75% to 95% seen once, with about 0.51% in the top ten. Material: CD4+ T cells from peripheral blood mononuclear cells, obtained in the second trimester of pregnancy. These receptors were collected from a female donor in good health, enrolled as a control in a pregnancy study.

Here the CDR3 reads CASSWDSHYEQYF. CDR3 nucleotide sequence: TGCGCCAGCAGCTGGGACAGTCACTACGAGCAGTACTTC. This chain uses TRBV5-1 with TRBJ2-5, with 7 bases that match TRBD1. Near its end, the DNA agrees better with TRBJ2-7, so the J call may be wrong. This CDR3 is 13 amino acids long. The germline CDR1 and CDR2 sequences are SGHRS and YFSETQ.

The chain couples TRBV21-1 to TRBJ2-4; TRBD1, the table's D call, was not compared with the DNA. TRBV21-1 is a documented pseudogene. This CDR3 region has 18 residues. CDR3 sequence (DNA): TGTGCCAGCAGCAAGGTGGGGGGGACAGGGGAGTCCAAAAACATTCAGTACTTC. Translating gives CASSKVGGTGESKNIQYF.

The chain employs TRBV7-6 and TRBJ2-5, with TRBD1 identical over 8 bases. There are 12 residues in the CDR3. The germline gives CDR1 SGHVS, CDR2 FNYEAQ. The J segment lost 5 bases and the V segment lost 8 bases, leaving 4 bases of the junction unmatched. In DNA, the CDR3 is TGTGCCAGCGGAACAGGGGGGGAGACCCAGTACTTC. Translated, it gives CASGTGGETQYF. The variable domain in full, completed from reference TRBV7-6 and TRBJ2-5, reads GAGVSQSPRYKVTKRGQDVALRCDPISGHVSLYWYRQALGQGPEFLTYFNYEAQQDKSGLPNDRFSAERPEGSISTLTIQRTEQRDSAMYRCASGTGGETQYFGPGTRLLVL.

V gene TRBV11-2 combines with J gene TRBJ2-5, with 8 bases lining up with TRBD1. Germline lookup yields CDR1 SGHAT and CDR2 FQNNGV. With V trimmed by 3 bases and J by 2 bases, 5 bases remained unmatched. The CDR3 is 15 residues long. The chain's CDR3 is CASSFLQGEQETQYF. CDR3 in DNA: TGTGCCAGCAGCTTCCTACAGGGGGAACAAGAGACCCAGTACTTC. Combining the CDR3 with reference TRBV11-2 and TRBJ2-5 gives the whole variable domain EAGVAQSPRYKIIEKRQSVAFWCNPISGHATLYWYQQILGQGPKLLIQFQNNGVVDDSQLPKDRFSAERLKGVDSTLKIQPAKLEDSAVYLCASSFLQGEQETQYFGPGTRLLVL.

The genes are TRBV5-6 and TRBJ1-4, with D possibly TRBD1 on 6 matching bases. This CDR3 contains 16 residues. Germline V gives CDR1 SGHDT, CDR2 YYEEEE. Trimming took off 4 bases at V and 4 bases at J, with 17 bases between the two ends. In nucleotides, the CDR3 is TGTGCCAGCAGCCGTTGGGGGCTCAGCTTTAATGAAAAACTGTTTTTT. It yields the protein CASSRWGLSFNEKLFF.

The V and J genes are TRBV9 and TRBJ1-1; maybe TRBD1 (6 bases). Germline V CDR1 and CDR2: SGDLS, YYNGEE. This CDR3 is built from 15 residues. Trimming removed 4 bases at V and 1 base at J, with 14 bases between. CDR3 loop: CASSSRRGGNTEAFF. The CDR3 region has the DNA TGTGCCAGCAGCTCCCGGCGAGGGGGGAACACTGAAGCTTTCTTT. Variable domain in full (rest from reference TRBV9 and TRBJ1-1): DSGVTQTPKHLITATGQRVTLRCSPRSGDLSVYWYQQSLDQGLQFLIQYYNGEERAKGNILERFSAQQFPDLHSELNLSSLELGDSALYFCASSSRRGGNTEAFFGQGTRLTVV.

The chain recombines TRBV19 with TRBJ2-3, with TRBD2 identical over 8 bases. CDR1 is LNHDA and CDR2 is SQIVND in the germline V gene (reference sequence). CDR3 length: 13 residues. The ends lost 4 bases at V and 3 bases at J; junction bases unmatched: 0. Written as DNA, the CDR3 is TGTGCCAGTAGTAGCGGGGGGACAGATACGCAGTATTTT. The encoded protein is CASSSGGTDTQYF.

The chain employs TRBV18 and TRBJ2-1, with TRBD1 matching over 9 bases. V lost 2 bases and J lost 2; bases outside the gene matches: 7. The CDR3 runs to 17 residues. The germline CDR1 and CDR2 sequences are KGHSH and LQKENI. CDR3 region: CASSPTGTGTAYNEQFF. CDR3 coding DNA: TGTGCCAGCTCACCAACTGGGACAGGGACTGCCTACAATGAGCAGTTCTTC.

The chain has TRBV7-9 and TRBJ2-5; 13 nucleotides align to TRBD2. CDR3 size: 18 residues. Germline V gene data show CDR1 as SEHNR and CDR2 as FQNEAQ (reference sequence). V shed 0 bases and J 1 base; nucleotides not matched to a gene: 5. The CDR3, as DNA: TGTGCCAGCAGCTTAGCCGGGACTAGCGGGATCCGCCAAGAGACCCAGTACTTC. Translation gives CASSLAGTSGIRQETQYF.

The chain employs TRBV7-8 and TRBJ2-2; 10 nucleotides agree with TRBD1. The CDR3 is made up of 19 amino acids. With V trimmed by 3 bases and J by 1 base, 11 bases remained unmatched. Germline CDR1 reads SGHVS; CDR2 reads FQNEAQ. Written as DNA, the CDR3 is TGTGCCAGCAGCTTGAGGGCGACAGGGGGCTTCCAGAACACCGGGGAGCTGTTTTTT. Amino acids: CASSLRATGGFQNTGELFF.

The CDR3 reads CASRTSGTTGELFF. In nucleotides, the CDR3 is TGTGCCTCGCGGACTAGCGGTACCACCGGGGAGCTGTTTTTT. The chain has TRBV10-3 and TRBJ2-2, with 10 bases matching TRBD2. The V gene's germline CDR1 is ENHRY and CDR2 SYGVKD. This CDR3 comprises 14 residues. With V trimmed by 11 bases and J by 4 bases, 7 bases remained unmatched.

The V gene is TRBV10-1, the J gene TRBJ2-3, with D perhaps matching TRBD1 (6 bases). The V end lost 0 bases, the J end lost 7 bases, and 8 bases lay between the germline ends. Germline CDR1 reads WNHNN; CDR2 reads SYGVQD (reference sequence). This CDR3 comprises 13 residues. DNA for the CDR3: TGCGCCAGCAGTGAGTCGGGGGCATATACGCAGTATTTT. Translated, it gives CASSESGAYTQYF.

This rearrangement joins TRBV2 to TRBJ2-3; TRBD1 matches at 10 bases. The CDR3 is 15 residues long. With V trimmed by 5 bases and J by 4 bases, 6 bases remained unmatched. Germline values: CDR1 SNHLY, CDR2 FYNNEI. CDR3 in DNA: TGTGCCAGCAGTACCCCCGGGACAGGGGCAGATACGCAGTATTTT. Translation: CASSTPGTGADTQYF.

This clone was seen more than once but under ten times. The rearrangement uses TRBV27 and TRBJ1-1; 7 bases map to TRBD1. The CDR3 length is 13 residues. In germline, CDR1 is MNHEY, CDR2 SMNVEV (reference sequence). The ends lost 7 bases at V and 1 base at J; junction bases unmatched: 3. The CDR3 loop reads CASMRDRNTEAFF. The CDR3, as DNA: TGTGCCAGCATGAGGGACAGGAACACTGAAGCTTTCTTT.

This chain uses TRBV15 with TRBJ1-2, with D perhaps matching TRBD1 (5 bases). The CDR3 length is 15 residues. V dropped 3 bases and J dropped 2 bases, with 13 bases sitting between them. Germline V gene data show CDR1 as LNHNV and CDR2 as YYDKDF (reference sequence). The DNA for the CDR3 is TGTGCCACCAGCAGGGGGCAGGACGGAAACTATGGCTACACCTTC. Protein sequence: CATSRGQDGNYGYTF.

The rearrangement links TRBV18 to TRBJ2-5; 7 nucleotides align to TRBD2. The CDR3 is made up of 15 amino acids. V trimming: 1 base; J trimming: 3 bases; junction bases outside the gene matches: 5. Germline V gene lookup returns CDR1 KGHSH and CDR2 LQKENI. The CDR3 reads CASSPRSGKEETQYF. The DNA of the CDR3 is TGTGCCAGCTCACCACGAAGCGGGAAAGAAGAGACCCAGTACTTC.

V and J are TRBV5-1 and TRBJ2-5; 9 bases fit TRBD2. V trimming: 4 bases; J trimming: 5 bases; junction bases outside the gene matches: 12. The CDR3 covers 16 residues. Germline V CDR1 and CDR2: SGHRS, YFSETQ. The CDR3 coding sequence is TGCGCCAGCAGCACCAACGCTCTAGCGGGGTGGGAGACCCAGTACTTC. Protein sequence: CASSTNALAGWETQYF.

This rearrangement joins TRBV19 to TRBJ1-4; D is undetermined. Between the trimmed V and J ends, which lost 6 bases and 8 bases, there was a span of 22 bases. This CDR3 comprises 16 residues. CDR1 and CDR2 from the germline V gene are LNHDA and SQIVND (reference sequence). CDR3 region: CASRDPRASGKEKLFF. CDR3 DNA sequence: TGTGCCAGTAGGGACCCCCGCGCGTCGGGGAAGGAAAAACTGTTTTTT.

The chain combines TRBV11-1 with TRBJ2-5; tentatively, D is TRBD1 (6 bases). The CDR3 is 13 residues long. CDR1 is SGHAT and CDR2 is FQDESV in the germline V gene (reference sequence). Trimming took off 5 bases at V and 3 bases at J, with 10 bases between the two ends. The CDR3 sequence: CASSLRTEETQYF. The CDR3 bases are TGTGCCAGCAGCCTCCGGACAGAAGAGACCCAGTACTTC.

CDR3 in amino acids: CSAFYSGGQYF. The CDR3 bases are TGCAGCGCCTTTTATAGTGGCGGGCAGTACTTC. This chain uses TRBV29-1 with TRBJ2-7; D not resolved. The CDR3 sequence is 11 residues long. CDR1 is SQVTM and CDR2 is ANQGSEA in the germline V gene. V lost 7 bases and J lost 9, with 16 bases in between.

This clone was seen once. This chain joins TRBV7-2 and TRBJ2-1; 10 bases are a match to TRBD2. Per the germline V gene, CDR1 is SGHTA and CDR2 is FQGNSA. The CDR3 has 16 residues. With 1 base clipped from V and 9 bases from J, the junction kept 9 bases outside the gene matches. The CDR3 region has the DNA TGTGCCAGCAGCTTAGGACCTAGCGGGGGATTCGGTGAGCAGTTCTTC. Its translation is CASSLGPSGGFGEQFF.